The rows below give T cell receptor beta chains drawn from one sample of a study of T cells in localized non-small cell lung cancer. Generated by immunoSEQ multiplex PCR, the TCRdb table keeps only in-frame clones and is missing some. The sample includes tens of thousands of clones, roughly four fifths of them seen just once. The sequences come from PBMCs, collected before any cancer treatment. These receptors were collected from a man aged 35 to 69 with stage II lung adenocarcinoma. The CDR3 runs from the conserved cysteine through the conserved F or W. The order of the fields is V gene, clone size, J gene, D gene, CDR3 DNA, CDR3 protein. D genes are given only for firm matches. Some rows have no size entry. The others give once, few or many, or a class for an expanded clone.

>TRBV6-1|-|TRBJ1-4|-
TGTGCCAGCAATCCGGACAAGCCTACTAATGAAAAACTGTTTTTT
CASNPDKPTNEKLFF
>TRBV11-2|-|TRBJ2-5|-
TGCGCCAGCAGCCAAGAAGGGGCAGAGATGGAGACCCAGTACTTC
CASSQEGAEMETQYF
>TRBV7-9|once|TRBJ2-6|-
TGTGCCAGCAGCTCTCGTTCATCTGGGGCCAACGTCCTGACTTTC
CASSSRSSGANVLTF
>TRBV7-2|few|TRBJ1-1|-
TGTGCCAGCGGAAGCATTGGCGTGACGGTGAACACTGAAGCTTTCTTT
CASGSIGVTVNTEAFF
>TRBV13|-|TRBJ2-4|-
TGTGCCAGCAGCTACGGGCTAGCCAAAAACATTCAGTACTTC
CASSYGLAKNIQYF
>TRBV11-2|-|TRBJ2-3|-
TGTGCCAGCAGCTCGGATGGGGGCACAGATACGCAGTATTTT
CASSSDGGTDTQYF
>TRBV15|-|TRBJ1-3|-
TGTGCCACCAGCAGAGGGGGACCCATCTCTGGAAACACCATATATTTT
CATSRGGPISGNTIYF
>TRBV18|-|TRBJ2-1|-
TGTGCCAGCTCACCACAACCCAACCCGAACAATGAGCAGTTCTTC
CASSPQPNPNNEQFF
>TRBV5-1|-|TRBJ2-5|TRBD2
TGCGCCAGCAGCTTGGATACTAGCGGGGGTGGGACCCAGTACTTC
CASSLDTSGGGTQYF
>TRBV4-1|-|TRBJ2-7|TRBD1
TGCGCCAGCAGCCAAGTCCAGGGGGTCTACGAGCAGTACTTC
CASSQVQGVYEQYF
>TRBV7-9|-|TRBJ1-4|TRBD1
TGTGCCAGCGGGACAGTTACTAATGAAAAACTGTTTTTT
CASGTVTNEKLFF
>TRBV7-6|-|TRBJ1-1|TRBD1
TGTGCCAGCAGCCCAGGGGGGGTGAACACTGAAGCTTTCTTT
CASSPGGVNTEAFF
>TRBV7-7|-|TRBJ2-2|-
TGTGCTAGCAGCCGTTGGACAGAACTCAGCGGGGAGCTGTTTTTT
CASSRWTELSGELFF